The 6 T cell receptor beta chains listed next were all sequenced from one sample in a study of blood T cell repertoires in COVID-19. Clones were sequenced by immunoSEQ multiplex PCR, and TCRdb holds only the in-frame ones, with some missing. Of 270,000 or so clones detected, approximately 84% appear once; the ten largest clones hold roughly 6.7%. Sequenced: PBMCs or T cells enriched from blood (not recorded which). These receptors were collected from a woman between 50 and 59 years old who had been exposed to COVID-19.

CDR3 sequence: CASSLGQGGGGFTDTQYF. The CDR3, as DNA: TGTGCCAGCAGTCTCGGACAGGGCGGTGGGGGTTTCACAGATACGCAGTATTTT. The genes are TRBV27 and TRBJ2-3, with 8 bases matching TRBD1. The CDR3 sequence is 18 residues long. The V gene's germline CDR1 is MNHEY and CDR2 SMNVEV (reference sequence). V gave up 5 bases and J gave up 2 bases; unmatched junction bases: 15.

The V gene is TRBV11-3, the J gene TRBJ2-7; 9 bases are shared with TRBD2. The CDR3 is 14 residues long. CDR1 and CDR2 (germline): SGHNT, YENEEA. The V gene end was trimmed by 5 bases and the J gene end by 1 base; junction bases not matched to a gene: 3. CDR3 DNA: TGTGCCAGCAGCATGACTAGCGGTTCCTACGAGCAGTACTTC. Translated: CASSMTSGSYEQYF.

The chain employs TRBV19 and TRBJ1-6, with 7 positions matching TRBD1. There are 17 residues in the CDR3. CDR1 and CDR2 from the germline V gene are LNHDA and SQIVND (reference sequence). V gave up 3 bases and J gave up 0 bases; unmatched junction bases: 5. Here the CDR3 reads CASSIGQESSYNSPLHF. The CDR3 bases are TGTGCCAGTAGTATCGGACAGGAAAGCTCCTATAATTCACCCCTCCACTTT.

V is TRBV5-1 and J is TRBJ2-2, with D possibly TRBD1 on 5 matching bases. This CDR3 has 15 amino acids. The germline gives CDR1 SGHRS, CDR2 YFSETQ. Trimming took 0 bases from V and 7 from J, leaving 13 bases between them. Written as DNA, the CDR3 is TGCGCCAGCAGCTTGGACGCAGGGTTCGGCGGGGAGCTGTTTTTT. Residues: CASSLDAGFGGELFF.

J is TRBJ2-7 and V is TRBV7-2; 8 bases fit TRBD2. Germline trimming cut 2 bases from V and 7 bases from J; bases unmatched to any gene: 16. CDR1 is SGHTA and CDR2 is FQGNSA in the germline V gene. This CDR3 comprises 17 residues. The CDR3 here is CASSLLAGGVGRREQYF. Written as DNA, the CDR3 is TGTGCCAGCAGCTTATTGGCGGGGGGCGTGGGTAGACGTGAGCAGTACTTC.

In its sample, this clone was seen once. V and J are TRBV5-1 and TRBJ2-7; 12 positions agree with TRBD2. V shed 0 bases and J 5 bases; nucleotides not matched to a gene: 0. The CDR3 has 14 residues. Germline V gene lookup returns CDR1 SGHRS and CDR2 YFSETQ. Written as DNA, the CDR3 is TGCGCCAGCAGCTTGGGGACTAGCGGGGACGAGCAGTACTTC. It translates to CASSLGTSGDEQYF.